The source of this T cell receptor (beta chain) is a study of Graves' ophthalmopathy and Graves' hyperthyroidism. Study in general: At the time of initial diagnosis and before any treatment, peripheral blood was collected.

General study points: Progression of ophthalmopathy was predicted by the model with roughly 71% sensitivity and under 85% specificity. Most thyroid clonotypes expanded beyond 0.001 frequency were also found in blood.

The V segment lost 4 bases and the J segment 2 bases; nucleotides outside the gene matches: 9. The CDR3 runs 15 residues. Germline V gives CDR1 SGDLS, CDR2 YYNGEE. CDR3 regions of TCR beta were amplified from RNA transcripts. The first round was an RT-PCR with HTBI primers, and the second round was a multiplex PCR. TCRdb recomputed calls from the multiplex PCR reads with MiXCR, one row per CDR3 protein. The sample consists of nearly 400,000 distinct CDR3 sequences, about a sixth of them appearing once. Many counts were recorded for this clonotype. No antigen is known for it. The specimen was peripheral blood. The sequence derives from a young woman with Graves' ophthalmopathy. The genes are TRBV9 and TRBJ2-7; TRBD1 matches at 7 bases. The CDR3 coding sequence is TGTGCCAGCAGCCCTCAGGGACAGAACACCTACGAGCAGTACTTC. Protein product: CASSPQGQNTYEQYF.